This TCR beta chain was identified during a study of shared clonotypes between healthy human individuals. General observations from the study: In general, naive subsets displayed greater estimated richness than memory subsets did.

The study separated CD4+ cells into CD45RA+ naive and CD45RA-negative memory subsets. Original processing notes: ImmunoSEQ only sent back junction sequences with no quality scores, so filtering was done differently. TCRdb's copy holds only in-frame clones and misses some; the assay was immunoSEQ multiplex PCR. V and J calls and clone size come straight from that table; D and trimming were deduced from the DNA. The sample consists of under 1,100,000 clones, around 74% of them appearing once. As regards this clone: Antigen unknown.

Sequencing input: memory CD4+ T cells sorted from blood. Subset meaning: CD45RA-negative fraction. The receptor comes from a man in his late teens or twenties in good health.

The chain's CDR3 is CASTPSGRAYEQYF. As DNA, the CDR3 is TGTGCCAGCACCCCTAGCGGGAGGGCCTACGAGCAGTACTTC. The chain combines TRBV6-5 with TRBJ2-7; 12 bases line up with TRBD2. The V gene's germline CDR1 is MNHEY and CDR2 SVGAGI. This CDR3 spans 14 amino acids. V dropped 7 bases and J dropped 2; count of bases not matched to a gene: 3.